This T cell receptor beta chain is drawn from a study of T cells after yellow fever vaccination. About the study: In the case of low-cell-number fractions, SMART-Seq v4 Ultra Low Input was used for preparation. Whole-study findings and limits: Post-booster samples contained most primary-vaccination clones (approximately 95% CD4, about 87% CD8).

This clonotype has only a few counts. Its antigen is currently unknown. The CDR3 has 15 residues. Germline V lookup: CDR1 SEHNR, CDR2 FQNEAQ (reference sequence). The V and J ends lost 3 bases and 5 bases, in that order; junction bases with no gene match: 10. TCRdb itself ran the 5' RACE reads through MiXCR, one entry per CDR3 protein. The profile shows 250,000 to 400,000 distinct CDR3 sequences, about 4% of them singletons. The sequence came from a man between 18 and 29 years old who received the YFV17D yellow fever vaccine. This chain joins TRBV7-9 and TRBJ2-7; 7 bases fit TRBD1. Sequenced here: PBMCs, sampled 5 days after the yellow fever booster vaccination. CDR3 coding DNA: TGTGCCAGCAGCTTTTTCCGAGACAGGGACGACGAGCAGTACTTC. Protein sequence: CASSFFRDRDDEQYF. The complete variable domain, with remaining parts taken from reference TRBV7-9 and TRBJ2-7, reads DTGVSQNPRHKITKRGQNVTFRCDPISEHNRLYWYRQTLGQGPEFLTYFQNEAQLEKSRLLSDRFSAERPKGSFSTLEIQRTEQGDSAMYLCASSFFRDRDDEQYFGPGTRLTVT.